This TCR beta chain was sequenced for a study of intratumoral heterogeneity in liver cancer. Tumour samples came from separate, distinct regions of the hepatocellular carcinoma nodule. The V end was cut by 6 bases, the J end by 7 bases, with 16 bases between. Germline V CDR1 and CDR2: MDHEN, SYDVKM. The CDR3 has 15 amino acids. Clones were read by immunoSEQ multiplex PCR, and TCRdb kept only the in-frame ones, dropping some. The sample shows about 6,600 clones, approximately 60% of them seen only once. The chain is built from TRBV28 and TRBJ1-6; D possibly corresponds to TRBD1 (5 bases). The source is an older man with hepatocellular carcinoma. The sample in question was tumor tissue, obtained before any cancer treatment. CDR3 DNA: TGTGCCAGCAGCCAAGACCCGGGGCCAAATTCACCCCTCCACTTT. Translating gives CASSQDPGPNSPLHF.